This TCR beta chain is drawn from a study of cytomegalovirus exposure and HLA in healthy donors. A remark on this clone: Its antigen remains unknown.

Regarding donors, all were healthy bone marrow donors. Germline-derived CDR1 and CDR2 are LGHNA and YSLEER. This CDR3 has 16 residues. Trimming stripped 0 bases from V and 5 bases from J, with 17 bases between. Whole-study results and caveats: The study labeled about 160 TCR beta chains cytomegalovirus-associated. Published work reported that the classifier diagnosed cytomegalovirus status with high specificity and sensitivity. Analysis performed later found about 17,000 TCR beta sequences associated with HLA alleles at 0.05 false discovery rate.

PCR primers comprised 60 Vbeta and 13 Jbeta primers. Clones were read by immunoSEQ multiplex PCR, and TCRdb kept only the in-frame ones, dropping some. The sample carries fewer than 200,000 clones, 82% recorded once. Sequencing was done on a sample of PBMCs. V usage is TRBV4-3 and J usage is TRBJ2-7; tentative D call: TRBD2 (6 bases). This TCR derives from a male donor in good health and CMV-seronegative. The CDR3 is CASSQDRLGTVDEQYF. The CDR3 DNA sequence: TGCGCCAGCAGCCAAGATAGACTAGGGACGGTCGACGAGCAGTACTTC.